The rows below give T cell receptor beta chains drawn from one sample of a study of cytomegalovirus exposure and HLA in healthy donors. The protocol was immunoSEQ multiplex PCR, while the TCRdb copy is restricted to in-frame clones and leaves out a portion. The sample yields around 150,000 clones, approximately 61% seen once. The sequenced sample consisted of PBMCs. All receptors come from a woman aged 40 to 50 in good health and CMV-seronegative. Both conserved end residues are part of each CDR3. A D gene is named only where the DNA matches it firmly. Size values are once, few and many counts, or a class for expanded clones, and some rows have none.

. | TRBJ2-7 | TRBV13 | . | CASSLGHLGYEQYF
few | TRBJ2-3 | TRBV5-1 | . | CASSLGGVGTDTQYF
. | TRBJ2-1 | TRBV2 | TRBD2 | CASSLLTSGGGNEQFF
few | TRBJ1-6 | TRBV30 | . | CAARGEYNSPLHF
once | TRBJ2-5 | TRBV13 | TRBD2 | CASSMGLAGGPDF
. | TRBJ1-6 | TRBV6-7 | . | CASSLGRVDSPLHF
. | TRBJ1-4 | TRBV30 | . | CAWCRGVGEKLFF
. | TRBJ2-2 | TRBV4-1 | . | CASSQVRGGELFF
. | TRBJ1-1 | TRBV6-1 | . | CASSEADEGGKTEAFF
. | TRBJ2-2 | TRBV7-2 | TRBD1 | CASNLAQGVPGELFF
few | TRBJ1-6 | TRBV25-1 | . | CASSEGGAGSYNSPLHF
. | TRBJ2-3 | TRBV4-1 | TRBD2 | CASSRGERGATDTQYF
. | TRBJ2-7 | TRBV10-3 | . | CAIRDSPYEQYF
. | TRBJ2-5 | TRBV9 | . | CASSVGSGGPQETQYF
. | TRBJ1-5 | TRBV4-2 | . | CASSQGGGDSNQPQHF
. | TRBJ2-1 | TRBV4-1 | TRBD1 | CASSQDGTGPSYNEQFF
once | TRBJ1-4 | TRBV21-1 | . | CASSKPDEKLFF
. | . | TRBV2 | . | CASRPRQKDVGEQYF
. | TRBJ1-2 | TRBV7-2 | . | CASRIGAINYGYTF
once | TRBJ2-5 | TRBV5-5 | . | CASSLWHQETQYF
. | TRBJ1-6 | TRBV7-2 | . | CASSLDPPAGSNSPLHF
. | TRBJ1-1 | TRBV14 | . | CASSQEAGASFNLNTEAFF
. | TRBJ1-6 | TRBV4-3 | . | CASSQDAGSSYNSPLHF
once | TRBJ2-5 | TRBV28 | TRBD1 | CASNRDRDMKKQYF
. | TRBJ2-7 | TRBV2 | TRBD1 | CASSRDREYEQYF
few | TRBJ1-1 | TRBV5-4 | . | CASSKPDRNTEAFF
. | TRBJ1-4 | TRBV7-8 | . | CASSPSLLPGNEKLFF
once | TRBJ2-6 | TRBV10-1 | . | CASSESSGWSSGANVLTF
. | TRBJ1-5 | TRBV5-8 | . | CASSRSGGMGNQPQHF
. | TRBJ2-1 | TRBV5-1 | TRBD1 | CASSLSGTGGNEQFF
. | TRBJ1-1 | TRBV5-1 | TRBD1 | CASSIPGQGLIEAFF
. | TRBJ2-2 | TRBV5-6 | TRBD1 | CASSLVQGTGELFF
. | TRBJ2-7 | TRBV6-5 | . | CASSYPGRGTYEQYF